This T cell receptor (beta chain) was found in a study of blood T cell repertoires in COVID-19. Overall study: Sample material is recorded as cDNA or gDNA derived from T cells, B-cell-depleted T cells, or PBMCs.

Enrollment of patients from Seattle took place during active infection, with longitudinal follow-up. Profiling relied on immunoSEQ multiplex PCR, and the TCRdb table lists in-frame clones only, not all of them. Found here are some 180,000 clones, 81% of them singletons; the top ten hold 11%. The sequencing input was peripheral blood. This TCR was recovered from a woman between 35 and 50 years old with COVID-19, enrolled during active disease.

The CDR3 loop is CASRITGFSGYTF. The CDR3, as DNA: TGTGCCAGCAGAATAACAGGATTTTCTGGCTACACCTTC. The chain combines TRBV12-3 or TRBV12-4 with TRBJ1-2; D perhaps matches TRBD1 (5 bases). This CDR3 region has 13 residues. V lost 6 bases to trimming and J lost 7 bases, with 15 bases between them.